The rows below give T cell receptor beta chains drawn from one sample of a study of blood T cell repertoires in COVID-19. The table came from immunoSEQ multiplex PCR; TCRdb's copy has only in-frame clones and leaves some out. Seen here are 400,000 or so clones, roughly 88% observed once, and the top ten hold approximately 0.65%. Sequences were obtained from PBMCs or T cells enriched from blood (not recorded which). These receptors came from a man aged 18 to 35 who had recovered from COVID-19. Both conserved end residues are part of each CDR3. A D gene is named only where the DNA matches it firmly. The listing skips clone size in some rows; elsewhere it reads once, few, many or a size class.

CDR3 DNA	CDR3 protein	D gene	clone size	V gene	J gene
TGTGCCAGCAGCCAAGATTACGTAAGCCACGAGCAGTACTTC	CASSQDYVSHEQYF	.	.	TRBV3-1/TRBV3-2	TRBJ2-7
TGTGCCAGCAGGGGGAGGGCCCTTTTTAACGAGCAGTACTTC	CASRGRALFNEQYF	TRBD2	few	TRBV6-5	TRBJ2-7
TGTGCCAGCAGTTTGGGGGCAGAAGCAGACGGCTCCTCTGGAAACACCATATATTTT	CASSLGAEADGSSGNTIYF	.	.	TRBV28	TRBJ1-3
TGTGCCAGCAGCCAAGGGGCTGGGACCCAGTACTTC	CASSQGAGTQYF	.	.	TRBV3-1/TRBV3-2	TRBJ2-5
TGTGCCAGCAGCCGGACTAGCGCTGGGGATGAGCAGTTCTTC	CASSRTSAGDEQFF	TRBD2	.	TRBV7-9	TRBJ2-1
TGTGCCAGTACCGAATCCGCGGGAGCTCACTATGGCTACACCTTC	CASTESAGAHYGYTF	.	.	TRBV19	TRBJ1-2
TGTGCCAGCAGCCAGGTTCCCGGGAGCTCACCAGATACGCAGTATTTT	CASSQVPGSSPDTQYF	.	.	TRBV4-2	TRBJ2-3
TGTGCCAGCTCACCACTAGCGGGAGGCTACGGAGAGCAGTTCTTC	CASSPLAGGYGEQFF	TRBD2	.	TRBV18	TRBJ2-1
TGCGCCAGCAGCCAGACTAGCGCCTACCAAGAGACCCAGTACTTC	CASSQTSAYQETQYF	TRBD2	.	TRBV4-1	TRBJ2-5
TGTGCCAGCAGATTTGGGACTAGCGGTCAAGAGACCCAGTACTTC	CASRFGTSGQETQYF	TRBD2	.	TRBV13	TRBJ2-5
TGTGCCAGCAGCCAAGATATGAGACAGGGGGCTGTGGCTTTCTTT	CASSQDMRQGAVAFF	TRBD1	once	TRBV3-1/TRBV3-2	TRBJ1-1
TGCAGCGTTGCCAACGGTGGAGGAAATGAAAAACTGTTTTTT	CSVANGGGNEKLFF	.	.	TRBV29-1	TRBJ1-4
TGTGCCAGCATAGGAGACGACGGGTTATTGGGTGCCCGTGGCTACACCTTC	CASIGDDGLLGARGYTF	.	.	TRBV7-9	TRBJ1-2
TGTGCCAGCAGTCAAGGACATAATCAGCCCCAGCATTTT	CASSQGHNQPQHF	.	once	TRBV12-3/TRBV12-4	TRBJ1-5
TGCGCCAGCAGCGGGGGTGACCTAAACTATGGCTACACCTTC	CASSGGDLNYGYTF	.	.	TRBV10-1	TRBJ1-2
TGTGCCAGCAGCCAGGGGCAGAACTATGGCTACACCTTC	CASSQGQNYGYTF	.	.	TRBV7-3	TRBJ1-2
TGTGCCAGCAGCCTCCGCTCTAGCGGGAGAATCGCTGAGCAGTTCTTC	CASSLRSSGRIAEQFF	TRBD2	.	TRBV7-3	TRBJ2-1
TGTGCCAGCAGCCCAACCGGGACAGTTAATGAAAAACTGTTTTTT	CASSPTGTVNEKLFF	TRBD1	.	TRBV7-9	TRBJ1-4
TGTGCCAGCAGCTTCGGACAGGGAGGTTATGGCTACACCTTC	CASSFGQGGYGYTF	TRBD1	once	TRBV7-2	TRBJ1-2
TGTGCCAGCAGCCTGGCGGGGACTAGCGGGAGATCTGAGACCCAGTACTTC	CASSLAGTSGRSETQYF	TRBD2	.	TRBV7-3	TRBJ2-5
TGTGCCAGCAGTTCCTTGTACGCAGTAGCGGGGAACACCGGGGAGCTGTTTTTT	CASSSLYAVAGNTGELFF	TRBD2	.	TRBV27	TRBJ2-2
TGTGCCACCAGCAGAGGCGGGGGAACGCAAGAGACCCAGTACTTC	CATSRGGGTQETQYF	TRBD2	.	TRBV15	TRBJ2-5
TGCGCCAGCAGCTCAAGCCAGGGGGCGGCCTACAATGAGCAGTTCTTC	CASSSSQGAAYNEQFF	TRBD1	.	TRBV4-1	TRBJ2-1
TGTGCCAGCAGTTTCGACACCAGATACGAGCAGTACTTC	CASSFDTRYEQYF	.	.	TRBV27	TRBJ2-7
TGTGCCAGCAGCGCCGGGGGTGGTCTGGAGGCCCTCATGAGGGGCTACACCTTC	CASSAGGGLEALMRGYTF	.	few	TRBV5-4	TRBJ1-2
TGTGCCAGCAGCTTCATGCGGGGGGGTAGCTCCTATAATTCACCCCTCCACTTT	CASSFMRGGSSYNSPLHF	.	.	TRBV7-9	TRBJ1-6
TGTGCCAGCAGCTTGGTATTAAGAGGGAGCCCTAACTATGGCTACACCTTC	CASSLVLRGSPNYGYTF	.	.	TRBV5-5	TRBJ1-2
TGTGCCAGTAGTAGACAGGGGAGTGGGGAAAAACTGTTTTTT	CASSRQGSGEKLFF	TRBD1	.	TRBV19	TRBJ1-4
TGTGCCAGTAGTTGGACGACAGGGACGAACACTGAAGCTTTCTTT	CASSWTTGTNTEAFF	TRBD1	.	TRBV19	TRBJ1-1
TGTGCCAGTAGTACCCTCCGACAGGGCCAACAGCCCCAGCATTTT	CASSTLRQGQQPQHF	TRBD1	.	TRBV19	TRBJ1-5
TGCGCCAGCAGCTTGGGACAGGGGGGTGAAAAACTGTTTTTT	CASSLGQGGEKLFF	TRBD1	many	TRBV5-1	TRBJ1-4
TGTGCCAGCAGTTTAGAGAGAAGACAGGGAGGTACTGAAGCTTTCTTT	CASSLERRQGGTEAFF	TRBD1	.	TRBV27	TRBJ1-1
TGCGCCAGCAGGTCAGGGAGCACAGATACGCAGTATTTT	CASRSGSTDTQYF	.	.	TRBV5-1	TRBJ2-3
TGTGCCAGCAGCTTGTCAGGGGGCAATCAGCCCCAGCATTTT	CASSLSGGNQPQHF	.	.	TRBV5-5	TRBJ1-5
TGCGCCAGCAGTCGACTAGGGGTTGTCGGCACAGATACGCAGTATTTT	CASSRLGVVGTDTQYF	.	.	TRBV5-1	TRBJ2-3
TGTGCCAGCAGCGTGGCTGGACAGGGAGCTCTGTATGGCTACACCTTC	CASSVAGQGALYGYTF	TRBD1	.	TRBV9	TRBJ1-2
TGTGCCACCCAAGGGGGCGAAATGAACACTGAAGCTTTCTTT	CATQGGEMNTEAFF	TRBD1	.	TRBV28	TRBJ1-1
TGTGCCAGTAGTATGGCTCGTGAGGTCGGAAACACCATATATTTT	CASSMAREVGNTIYF	.	.	TRBV19	TRBJ1-3
TGTGCCAGCAGCTTAATAGGGGCAGATACGCAGTATTTT	CASSLIGADTQYF	.	.	TRBV7-3	TRBJ2-3
TGTGCCACAACCCCGGGGTACCAAGAGACCCAGTACTTC	CATTPGYQETQYF	.	.	TRBV28	TRBJ2-5
TGCGCCAGCAGTCAGTCGATTCGGGACAGGGGATATCGCTACACCTTC	CASSQSIRDRGYRYTF	TRBD1	.	TRBV23-1	TRBJ1-2
TGCGCCAGCAGCTTCCGGGCAACCGGGACTAGCTCCTACAATGAGCAGTTCTTC	CASSFRATGTSSYNEQFF	TRBD2	.	TRBV5-1	TRBJ2-1
TGTGCCACCGGGGGGGGGCAGTACTTC	CATGGGQYF	TRBD2	.	TRBV24-1	TRBJ2-7
TGTGCCAGCAGTTTTCAGGCTAATTCACCCCTCCACTTT	CASSFQANSPLHF	.	.	TRBV12-3/TRBV12-4	TRBJ1-6
TGTGCCAGCAGCCTCGGGACAGGGGATAGAAACATTCAGTACTTC	CASSLGTGDRNIQYF	TRBD1	.	TRBV5-6	TRBJ2-4
TGTGCCTGGAGTGTTCAGACAGGAGGAGTTGCTTTCTTT	CAWSVQTGGVAFF	.	.	TRBV30	TRBJ1-1
TGTGCCAGCAGCCCGAGCGGGGGGGCCGTCAATGAGCAGTTCTTC	CASSPSGGAVNEQFF	TRBD2	.	TRBV13	TRBJ2-1
TGCGCCAGCAGTGAGTGGAGAATCAATCAGCCCCAGCATTTT	CASSEWRINQPQHF	.	.	TRBV10-2	TRBJ1-5
TGTGCCAGCGGGCTCTCACACATCACCGGGGAGCTGTTTTTT	CASGLSHITGELFF	.	.	TRBV28	TRBJ2-2
TGTGCCAGCAGTTTGGTCAGATACAATGAGCAGTTCTTC	CASSLVRYNEQFF	.	.	TRBV12-3/TRBV12-4	TRBJ2-1
TGTGCCAGCAGCTTATGGACAGGGGTCTACACCATATATTTT	CASSLWTGVYTIYF	TRBD1	.	TRBV5-8	TRBJ1-3
TGCGCCAGCAGTGAGTCGACACCTCAGCCCCAGCATTTT	CASSESTPQPQHF	.	.	TRBV10-1	TRBJ1-5
TGTGCCAGCAGTGACTATGGTGGCAGGGTAATGGGTGGCTACACCTTC	CASSDYGGRVMGGYTF	.	.	TRBV2	TRBJ1-2
TGTGCCAGCAGGATAGAGGACAGGGGGCTTTACGAGCAGTACTTC	CASRIEDRGLYEQYF	TRBD1	.	TRBV6-5	TRBJ2-7
TGTGCCAGCAGTCTAGCGGGGGAGCAGTTCTTC	CASSLAGEQFF	TRBD2	.	TRBV6-2/TRBV6-3	TRBJ2-1
TGTGCCAGCAGCAAGCAGGGGATCGGGAACACTGAAGCTTTCTTT	CASSKQGIGNTEAFF	.	.	TRBV21-1	TRBJ1-1
TGTGCCATCGCTTCAGGGGGCGCAGGGGAAAAACTGTTTTTT	CAIASGGAGEKLFF	TRBD1	.	TRBV10-3	TRBJ1-4
TGTGCCAGCAGCCGGACGGGATATAATTCACCCCTCCACTTT	CASSRTGYNSPLHF	.	.	TRBV5-4	TRBJ1-6
TGTGCCAGCAGCTTGGCTTTTCGTGCGGGCTCCTACGAGCAGTACTTC	CASSLAFRAGSYEQYF	.	few	TRBV5-6	TRBJ2-7